These 18 T cell receptor beta chains were sequenced from one sample in a study of cytomegalovirus exposure and HLA in healthy donors (dated by TCRdb to about 2017). To prepare the library, the immunoSEQ multiplex PCR assay was applied. The multiplex PCR relied on a mix of 60 forward primers for TCR Vbeta segments and 13 reverse primers for TCR Jbeta segments. TCRdb provides this immuneACCESS table in a form limited to in-frame rearrangements. Some clones are lacking; in checked studies, under half of them reflect an unresolved V gene, and why the rest are absent is not known. The sample records roughly 130,000 clones, around 85% of which are singletons. Jointly, the top ten make up 1.5% to 2% of the sample. The sequencing input was PBMCs. Receptor source: a boy younger than 18 in good health and CMV-seronegative.

V is TRBV7-2 and J is TRBJ2-1; 7 bases match TRBD2. Trimming removed 2 bases from V and 4 bases from J; junction bases left unmatched: 5. CDR1 and CDR2 from the germline V gene are SGHTA and FQGNSA. The CDR3 length is 15 residues. DNA for the CDR3: TGTGCCAGCAGCTTATCTGACGGGAGGTACAATGAGCAGTTCTTC. The encoded protein is CASSLSDGRYNEQFF.

The chain links TRBV9 to TRBJ2-5; D possibly corresponds to TRBD1 (5 bases). CDR1 SGDLS and CDR2 YYNGEE come from the germline V gene. This CDR3 contains 14 residues. Trimming shortened V by 1 base and J by 5 bases, and 12 bases separated the two germline ends. Here the CDR3 reads CASSVSQGWETQYF. CDR3 bases: TGTGCCAGCAGCGTAAGCCAGGGATGGGAGACCCAGTACTTC.

The DNA of the CDR3 is TGTGCCAGCGGGCTCAATGAGCAGTTCTTC. It codes for CASGLNEQFF. V gene TRBV7-2 combines with J gene TRBJ2-1; D is unresolved. Germline V lookup: CDR1 SGHTA, CDR2 FQGNSA. Trimming removed 8 bases at V and 6 bases at J, with 5 bases between. This CDR3 spans 10 amino acids.

The chain carries TRBV5-4 and TRBJ1-3; D unclear. The CDR3 sequence is 13 residues long. V lost 3 bases, J lost 3 bases, and 7 bases lay in between. Germline V CDR1 and CDR2: SGHNT, YYREEE (reference sequence). The CDR3 loop is CASSSTSGNTIYF. DNA for the CDR3: TGTGCCAGCAGCTCGACTAGTGGAAACACCATATATTTT.

The chain carries TRBV19 and TRBJ1-4; 11 nucleotides match TRBD1. V dropped 6 bases and J dropped 7; count of bases not matched to a gene: 4. CDR1 LNHDA and CDR2 SQIVND come from the germline V gene (reference sequence). The CDR3 consists of 14 residues. The CDR3: CASRGQGAFEKLFF. For the CDR3, the DNA is TGTGCCAGTAGAGGACAGGGGGCTTTTGAAAAACTGTTTTTT.

This clone has a handful of counts. The CDR3 DNA reads TGTGCCAGTAGAGGGACAGGACGTAGCAATCAGCCCCAGCATTTT. Translated: CASRGTGRSNQPQHF. V is TRBV19 and J is TRBJ1-5; 8 bases line up with TRBD1. The CDR3 is 15 amino acids. Trimming removed 6 bases from V and 0 bases from J; junction bases left unmatched: 4. In germline, CDR1 is LNHDA, CDR2 SQIVND (reference sequence).

V gene TRBV29-1 combines with J gene TRBJ2-1, with D perhaps TRBD2 (7 bases). The CDR3 runs to 17 residues. V shed 6 bases and J shed 2 bases, with 23 bases lying between them. The V gene's germline CDR1 is SQVTM and CDR2 ANQGSEA. CDR3 DNA: TGCAGCGTATCCGGTAGGGGGGGGGTCGACCCCTACAATGAGCAGTTCTTC. Translating it yields CSVSGRGGVDPYNEQFF.

The chain combines TRBV4-1 with TRBJ2-3; TRBD1 aligns across 7 bases. The germline V gene encodes CDR1 MGHRA and CDR2 YSYEKL. The V and J ends lost 3 bases and 3 bases, in that order; junction bases with no gene match: 9. This CDR3 has 16 amino acids. The CDR3 region has the DNA TGCGCCAGCAGCCACTGGACAGGCCAAAAAACAGATACGCAGTATTTT. Protein sequence: CASSHWTGQKTDTQYF.

The chain joins TRBV11-2 to TRBJ1-5; a weak D match, TRBD1 (5 bases). CDR1 SGHAT and CDR2 FQNNGV come from the germline V gene. The germline V and J ends were trimmed by 1 base and 0 bases, with 10 bases remaining between them. The CDR3 sequence is 16 residues long. The CDR3, as DNA: TGTGCCAGCAGCTTAGGGAAGGGGCATAGCAATCAGCCCCAGCATTTT. It translates to CASSLGKGHSNQPQHF.

The chain recombines TRBV19 with TRBJ2-3; 11 bases line up with TRBD2. Germline values: CDR1 LNHDA, CDR2 SQIVND (reference sequence). Trimming removed 5 bases from V and 4 bases from J; junction bases left unmatched: 11. The CDR3 covers 17 residues. CDR3 amino acids: CASSFDISGGAADTQYF. CDR3 in DNA: TGTGCCAGTAGTTTCGACATTAGCGGGGGGGCCGCAGATACGCAGTATTTT.

This chain connects TRBV5-4 to TRBJ1-2, with 9 bases identical to TRBD1. CDR1 and CDR2 (germline): SGHNT, YYREEE (reference sequence). J lost 4 bases, V lost 4 bases, and 14 bases had no gene match. This CDR3 is built from 17 residues. The CDR3 DNA follows: TGTGCCAGCAGCACGCGCCTGGGACAGGGAGGTGGCTATGGCTACACCTTC. It specifies CASSTRLGQGGGYGYTF.

This clone showed up just once. The chain links TRBV6-1 to TRBJ1-4, with D uncertain. Trimming shortened V by 1 base and J by 4 bases, and 10 bases separated the two germline ends. CDR1 is MNHNS and CDR2 is SASEGT in the germline V gene. This CDR3 contains 15 residues. The CDR3 loop is CASSEGGRNNEKLFF. The CDR3 DNA follows: TGTGCCAGCAGTGAAGGCGGCCGAAATAATGAAAAACTGTTTTTT.

CDR3 coding DNA: TGTGCCACCAGCAGTTTACTAGCGGGATACGAGCAGTACTTC. It codes for CATSSLLAGYEQYF. The chain uses TRBV15 and TRBJ2-7; TRBD2 agrees at 10 bases. V lost 3 bases to trimming and J lost 4 bases; unmatched junction nucleotides: 3. The germline gives CDR1 LNHNV, CDR2 YYDKDF (reference sequence). The CDR3 runs 14 residues.

V and J are TRBV6-5 and TRBJ2-7; 7 bases agree with TRBD1. CDR3 size: 14 residues. The germline V gene encodes CDR1 MNHEY and CDR2 SVGAGI. V shed 2 bases, J shed 2 bases, and the junction held 3 bases outside the gene matches. The CDR3 spells CASSYGQDAYEQYF. The CDR3 DNA reads TGTGCCAGCAGTTACGGACAGGACGCCTACGAGCAGTACTTC.

The V gene is TRBV7-9, the J gene TRBJ1-2; possible D gene TRBD1, 5 bases. Trimming cost V 2 bases and J 7 bases, with 17 bases left between them. Germline lookup yields CDR1 SEHNR and CDR2 FQNEAQ (reference sequence). The CDR3 length is 15 residues. This CDR3 reads CASSLYDSLGGGYTF. The DNA for the CDR3 is TGTGCCAGCAGCTTATACGACAGTCTGGGGGGTGGCTACACCTTC.

This rearrangement joins TRBV30 to TRBJ2-7, with 7 nucleotides matching TRBD1. V shed 6 bases, J shed 4 bases, and the junction held 9 bases outside the gene matches. Per germline, CDR1 GTSNPN and CDR2 SVGIG (reference sequence). This CDR3 contains 13 residues. CDR3 DNA: TGTGCCTGCCGACTCCAACAGGGGTACGAGCAGTACTTC. Translation gives CACRLQQGYEQYF.

The chain is built from TRBV5-4 and TRBJ1-2, with 8 nucleotides matching TRBD1. Germline CDR1 SGHNT, CDR2 YYREEE (reference sequence). V shed 3 bases, J shed 0 bases, and the junction held 4 bases outside the gene matches. This CDR3 has 15 residues. The CDR3 DNA is TGTGCCAGCAGCTCGGGGACAGGAGCTAACTATGGCTACACCTTC. Translated: CASSSGTGANYGYTF.

This chain joins TRBV6-5 and TRBJ1-1; D gene unclear. The germline V and J ends were trimmed by 6 bases and 4 bases, with 12 bases remaining between them. Germline V gene data show CDR1 as MNHEY and CDR2 as SVGAGI. CDR3 length equals 13 residues. This CDR3 reads CASRTLASTEAFF. The CDR3 DNA reads as TGTGCCAGCAGAACGTTAGCGAGCACTGAAGCTTTCTTT.